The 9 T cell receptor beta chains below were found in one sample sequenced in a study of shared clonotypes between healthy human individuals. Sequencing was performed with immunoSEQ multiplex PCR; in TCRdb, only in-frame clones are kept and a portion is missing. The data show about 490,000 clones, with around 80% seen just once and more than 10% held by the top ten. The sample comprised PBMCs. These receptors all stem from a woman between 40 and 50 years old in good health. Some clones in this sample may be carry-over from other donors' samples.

CDR3 nucleotide sequence: TGTGCCTGCCAAAATGCCGCCTCCTACGAGCAGTACTTC. It encodes CACQNAASYEQYF. The gene calls are TRBV30 and TRBJ2-7; D gene uncertain. Germline V CDR1 and CDR2: GTSNPN, SVGIG (reference sequence). This CDR3 is built from 13 residues. V lost 6 bases, J lost 0 bases, and 12 bases lay in between.

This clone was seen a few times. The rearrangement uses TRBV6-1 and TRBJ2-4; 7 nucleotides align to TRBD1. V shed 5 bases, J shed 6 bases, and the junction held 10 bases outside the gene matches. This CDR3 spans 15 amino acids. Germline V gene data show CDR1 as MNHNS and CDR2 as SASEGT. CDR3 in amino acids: CASSIGQDGGNIQYF. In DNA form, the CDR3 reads TGTGCCAGCAGTATTGGACAGGATGGAGGAAACATTCAGTACTTC.

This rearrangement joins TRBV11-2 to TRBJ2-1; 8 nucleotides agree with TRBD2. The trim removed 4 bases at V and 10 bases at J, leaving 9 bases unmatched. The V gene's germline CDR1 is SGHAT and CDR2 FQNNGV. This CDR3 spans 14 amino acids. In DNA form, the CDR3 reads TGTGCCAGCAGCTCTCTAGCGGGCGGCCGAGAGCAGTTCTTC. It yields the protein CASSSLAGGREQFF.

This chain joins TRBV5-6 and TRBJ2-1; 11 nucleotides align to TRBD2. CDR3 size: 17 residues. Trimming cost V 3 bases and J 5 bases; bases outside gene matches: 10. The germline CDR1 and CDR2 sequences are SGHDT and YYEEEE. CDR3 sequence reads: CASSSPLLAGVNNEQFF. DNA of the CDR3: TGTGCCAGCAGCTCCCCTTTACTAGCGGGAGTCAACAATGAGCAGTTCTTC.

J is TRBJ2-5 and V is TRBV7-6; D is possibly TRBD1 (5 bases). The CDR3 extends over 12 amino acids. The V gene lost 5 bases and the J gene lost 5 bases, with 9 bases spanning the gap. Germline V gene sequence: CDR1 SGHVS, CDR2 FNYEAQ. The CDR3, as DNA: TGTGCCAGCAGCCGCCCAGGGGAGACCCAGTACTTC. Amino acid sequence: CASSRPGETQYF.

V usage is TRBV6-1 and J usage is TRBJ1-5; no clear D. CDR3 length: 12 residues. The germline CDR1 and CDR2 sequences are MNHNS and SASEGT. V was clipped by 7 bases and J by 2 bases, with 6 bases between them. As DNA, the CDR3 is TGTGCCAGCAAAAATGGCAATCAGCCCCAGCATTTT. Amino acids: CASKNGNQPQHF.

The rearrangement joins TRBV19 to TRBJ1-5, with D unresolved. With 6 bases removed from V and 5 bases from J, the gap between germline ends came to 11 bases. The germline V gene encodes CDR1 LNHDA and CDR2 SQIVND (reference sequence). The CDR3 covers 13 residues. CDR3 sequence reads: CASSPGAHQPQHF. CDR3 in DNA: TGTGCCAGTAGCCCGGGAGCCCATCAGCCCCAGCATTTT.

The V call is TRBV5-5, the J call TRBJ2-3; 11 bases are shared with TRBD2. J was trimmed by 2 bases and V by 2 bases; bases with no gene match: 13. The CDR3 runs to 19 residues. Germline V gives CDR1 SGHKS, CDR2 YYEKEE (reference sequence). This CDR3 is CASSLKPRSSGRPTDTQYF. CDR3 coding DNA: TGTGCCAGCAGCTTAAAGCCCAGATCTAGCGGGAGGCCCACAGATACGCAGTATTTT.

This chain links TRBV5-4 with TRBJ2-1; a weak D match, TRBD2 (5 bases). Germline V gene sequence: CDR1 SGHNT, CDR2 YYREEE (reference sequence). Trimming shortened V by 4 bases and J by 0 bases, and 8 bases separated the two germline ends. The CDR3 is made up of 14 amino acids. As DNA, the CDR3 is TGTGCCAGCAGCGGCGGAGGCTCCTACAATGAGCAGTTCTTC. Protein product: CASSGGGSYNEQFF. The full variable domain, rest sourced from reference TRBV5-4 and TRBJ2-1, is ETGVTQSPTHLIKTRGQQVTLRCSSQSGHNTVSWYQQALGQGPQFIFQYYREEENGRGNFPPRFSGLQFPNYSSELNVNALELDDSALYLCASSGGGSYNEQFFGPGTRLTVL.